This record concerns one T cell receptor (beta chain) sequence. The entry originates in a study of shared clonotypes between healthy human individuals. Here immunoSEQ multiplex PCR was the method, and the copy in TCRdb shows in-frame clones only, minus some. The sample holds approximately 940,000 clones, about 80% seen once. The CDR3 contains 13 residues. From germline, CDR1 is MGHRA and CDR2 YSYEKL. Trimming shortened V by 1 base and J by 6 bases, and 10 bases separated the two germline ends. Sequencing was carried out using memory CD4+ T cells sorted from blood. Regarding subset: CD45RA-negative fraction. This sequence was found in a man younger than 35 in good health. This chain uses TRBV4-1 with TRBJ2-7; maybe TRBD2 (5 bases). In DNA form, the CDR3 reads TGCGCCAGCAGCCAAGCCGATCGGGGCGAGCAGTACTTC. It encodes CASSQADRGEQYF.